This TCR beta chain was sequenced in a study of T cells in Graves' hyperthyroidism and ophthalmopathy. In this sample, this clonotype turned up a few times. From RNA transcripts, TCR beta CDR3 regions were amplified. TCR CDR3 underwent first-round RT-PCR with the HTBI primer set. From the multiplex PCR reads, TCRdb called clonotypes with MiXCR, one entry per CDR3 protein. The sample lists hundreds of thousands of distinct CDR3 sequences; about 38% were seen once. CDR3 length: 18 residues. The V gene end was trimmed by 10 bases and the J gene end by 1 base; junction bases not matched to a gene: 15. The germline V gene encodes CDR1 LNHDA and CDR2 SQIVND (reference sequence).

The chain uses TRBV19 and TRBJ2-6, with 8 nucleotides matching TRBD1. Sequencing was carried out using blood. The source of this sequence is a young man with Graves' hyperthyroidism. DNA of the CDR3: TGTGCCACCACGCGGGCAGGGGGCTCTTTATCTGGGGCCAACGTCCTGACTTTC. The encoded protein is CATTRAGGSLSGANVLTF.